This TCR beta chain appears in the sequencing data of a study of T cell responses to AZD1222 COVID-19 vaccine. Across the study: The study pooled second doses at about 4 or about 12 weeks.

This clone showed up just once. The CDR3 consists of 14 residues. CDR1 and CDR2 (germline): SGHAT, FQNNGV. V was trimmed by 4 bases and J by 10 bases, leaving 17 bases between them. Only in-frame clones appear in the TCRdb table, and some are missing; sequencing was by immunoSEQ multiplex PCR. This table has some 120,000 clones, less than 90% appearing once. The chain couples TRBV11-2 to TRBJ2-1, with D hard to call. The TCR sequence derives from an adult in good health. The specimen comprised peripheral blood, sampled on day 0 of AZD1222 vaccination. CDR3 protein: CASSSGFGIWEQFF. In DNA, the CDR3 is TGTGCCAGCAGCTCAGGTTTCGGCATCTGGGAGCAGTTCTTC.